This paragraph covers one T cell receptor (beta chain) sequence. The specificity of this receptor is unknown. Per-nucleotide qualities are absent, and no much larger clonotype sits a single base away. TCRdb records Illumina HiSeq 1500 as the sequencer. The public reads were reanalyzed by TCRdb: fastp trimming at Q25, MiXCR alignment, in-frame beta chains only. Each record represents a unique CDR3 protein, reported with the most common genes and DNA among its rows. This sample holds 55,000 to 70,000 distinct CDR3 sequences; roughly 34% were observed only once. The top ten clonotypes cover around 70% of the sample. The data were obtained in a study of T cell repertoires in cytomegalovirus infection (dated by TCRdb to between 2018 and 2021). With regard to the full study: Because public TCR beta signatures pointed to carriage of CMV infection together with the matching HLA type, the HLA type of each donor mattered for the analysis. The study at large found these results: In both this cohort and an independent cohort of 352 donors, the cumulative frequency of public TCR beta family members distinguished carriers of CMV infection plus the relevant HLA type. The ex vivo response was dominated by HLA-C-restricted CMV-specific TCR beta clonotypes, and the single most frequent clonotype in two of eight donors was supplied by these HLA-C-restricted clonotypes.

After removal of 10 bases from V and 2 bases from J, the junction retains 5 bases not matched to a gene. From the germline V gene, CDR1 is SGHTA and CDR2 is FQGNSA. From its cysteine to its phenylalanine, the CDR3 spans 13 amino acids. Just CDR3 DNA is preserved here, 39 bases in frame from base 1. The rearranged chain carries TRBV7-2 and TRBJ2-1, with 7 bases in between that match TRBD2. The receptor was isolated from a human donor in good health (CMV status not recorded). Some clones in this sample may be carry-over from other donors' samples. Input material: PBMCs, sequenced either directly or after in vitro stimulation (not recorded which). Here the CDR3 is given as CATRGRAYNEQFF. The DNA sequence is TGTGCCACCCGAGGGAGGGCCTACAATGAGCAGTTCTTC.